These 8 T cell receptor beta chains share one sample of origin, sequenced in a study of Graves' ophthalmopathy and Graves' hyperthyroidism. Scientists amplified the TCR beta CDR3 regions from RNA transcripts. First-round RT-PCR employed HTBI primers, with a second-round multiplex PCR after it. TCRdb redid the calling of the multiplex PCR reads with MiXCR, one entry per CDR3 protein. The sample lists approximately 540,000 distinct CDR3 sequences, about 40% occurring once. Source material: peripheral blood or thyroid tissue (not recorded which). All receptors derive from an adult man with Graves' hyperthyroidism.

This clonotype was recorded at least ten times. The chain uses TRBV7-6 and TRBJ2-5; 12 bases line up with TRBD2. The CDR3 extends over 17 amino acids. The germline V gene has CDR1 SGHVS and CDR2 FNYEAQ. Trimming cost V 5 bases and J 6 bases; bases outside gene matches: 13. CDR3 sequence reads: CASSPRLAGVALQTQYF. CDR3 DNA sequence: TGTGCCAGCAGCCCTCGACTAGCGGGGGTCGCCCTACAGACCCAGTACTTC.

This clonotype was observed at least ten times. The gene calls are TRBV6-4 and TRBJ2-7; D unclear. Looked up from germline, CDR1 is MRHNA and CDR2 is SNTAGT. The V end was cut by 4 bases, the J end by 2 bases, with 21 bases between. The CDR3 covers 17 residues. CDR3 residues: CASSVRPGNNGPYEQYF. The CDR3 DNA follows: TGTGCCAGCAGTGTCCGCCCTGGCAACAACGGGCCCTACGAGCAGTACTTC.

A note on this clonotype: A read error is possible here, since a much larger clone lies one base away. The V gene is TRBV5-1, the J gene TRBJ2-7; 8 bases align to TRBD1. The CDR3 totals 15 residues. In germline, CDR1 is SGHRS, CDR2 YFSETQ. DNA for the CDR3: TGCGCCGGCAGCTTGGAAGGGACAGGCTCGCGTGAGCAGTACTTC. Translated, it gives CAGSLEGTGSREQYF.

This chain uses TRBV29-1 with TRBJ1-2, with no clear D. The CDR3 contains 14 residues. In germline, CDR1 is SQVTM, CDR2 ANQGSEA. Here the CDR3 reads CQPYDLSVQSGYTF. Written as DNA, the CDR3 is TGCCAGCCATACGATTTGTCGGTCCAGTCTGGCTACACCTTC.

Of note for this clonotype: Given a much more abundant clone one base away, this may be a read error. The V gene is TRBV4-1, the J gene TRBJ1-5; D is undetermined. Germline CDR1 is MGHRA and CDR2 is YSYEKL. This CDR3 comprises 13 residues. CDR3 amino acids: CASSQEDHQPLHF. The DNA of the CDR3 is TGTGCCAGCAGCCAAGAGGATCATCAGCCCCTGCATTTT.

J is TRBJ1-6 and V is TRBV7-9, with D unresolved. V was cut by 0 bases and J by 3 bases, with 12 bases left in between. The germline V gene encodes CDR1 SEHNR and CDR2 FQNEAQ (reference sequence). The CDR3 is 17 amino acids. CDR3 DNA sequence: TGTGCCAGCAGCTTAGCGCGTCGAGGGAACTATAATTCACCCCTCCACTTT. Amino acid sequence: CASSLARRGNYNSPLHF.

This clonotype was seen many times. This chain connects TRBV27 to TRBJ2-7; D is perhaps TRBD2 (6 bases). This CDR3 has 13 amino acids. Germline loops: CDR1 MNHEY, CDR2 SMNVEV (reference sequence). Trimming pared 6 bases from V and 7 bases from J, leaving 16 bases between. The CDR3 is CASSAGTVREQYF. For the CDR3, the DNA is TGTGCCAGCAGCGCGGGGACGGTCAGGGAGCAGTACTTC.

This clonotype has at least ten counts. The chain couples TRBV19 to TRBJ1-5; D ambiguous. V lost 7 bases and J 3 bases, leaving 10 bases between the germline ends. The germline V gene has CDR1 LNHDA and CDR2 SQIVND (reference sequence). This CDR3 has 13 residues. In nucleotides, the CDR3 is TGTGCCAGTAATCAGTGGAACAATCAGCCCCAGCATTTT. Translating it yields CASNQWNNQPQHF.